This TCR beta chain was recorded in a study of T-cell memory formation after mild COVID-19. For the study at large: TCR clusters were mostly confined to one donor each. Notes on the study in general: The CD4+ clones that contracted clustered mainly within CM and EM, and the CD8+ clones concentrated in EMRA. Within pre-infection memory, some responding clones were found, suggesting cross-reactive memory joined. Nothing confirmed that second-wave clones peaking on day 37 were specific for SARS-CoV-2.

TCRdb redid the calling of the 5' RACE reads with MiXCR, one entry per CDR3 protein. The sample records under 550,000 distinct CDR3 sequences, 15% to 20% being singletons. The ends were cut back, 6 bases at V and 1 base at J, with 17 bases in the middle. Per the germline V gene, CDR1 is MDHEN and CDR2 is SYDVKM. The CDR3 loop spans 16 amino acids. This clonotype was recorded a few times. Its antigen remains unidentified. The chain couples TRBV28 to TRBJ2-3; possibly TRBD1 or TRBD2 for D (6 bases each). The origin of this receptor is an adult woman who had mild COVID-19 (a few samples of this study predate the infection). Cell type and time point are not known. Sequenced: PBMCs or a T cell subset sorted from them (not recorded which). The DNA for the CDR3 is TGTGCCAGCAGAATTGACAGAAGGGGGGGCACAGATACGCAGTATTTT. Translation gives CASRIDRRGGTDTQYF.